This TCR beta chain was obtained from a study of T-cell reconstitution after alpha-beta-depleted transplantation in children. For TCRbeta, the library was prepared with unique molecular identifiers. One entry per CDR3 protein results from TCRdb running MiXCR on the PCR reads. Of approximately 400,000 distinct CDR3 sequences listed, about a sixth are singletons. The CDR3 has 15 amino acids. V lost 7 bases, J lost 0 bases, and 14 bases lay in between. Specimen: PBMCs, mostly from graft donor cells, collected 360 days after TCRalphabeta/CD19-depleted stem cell transplant. The receptor was isolated from a boy younger than two who had a stem cell transplant for Wiskott-Aldrich syndrome, so the T cells may come from the graft donor. This chain uses TRBV12-3 or TRBV12-4 with TRBJ2-3; tentative D call: TRBD1 (5 bases). CDR3 coding DNA: TGTGCCAGCACCGCAGGGTTGGCGAGCACAGATACGCAGTATTTT. It encodes CASTAGLASTDTQYF.